These T cell receptor beta chains were read from a single sample in a study of beta chain features in type 1 diabetes. Libraries were prepared by immunoSEQ multiplex PCR; TCRdb keeps only in-frame clonotypes and omits some of them. The sample holds hundreds of thousands of clones, around an eighth seen once. Sequences were obtained from naive CD4+ T cells from blood. All receptors derive from a man younger than 35 with type 1 diabetes. The CDR3 runs from the conserved cysteine through the conserved F or W. The order of the fields is J gene, V gene, CDR3 length, clone size, D gene, CDR3 protein, CDR3 DNA. A D gene is named only where the DNA matches it firmly. Size is omitted from some rows. Given values are once, few, many or a class for expanded clones.

TRBJ1-1	TRBV29-1	14	few	-	CSDTWGRGGTEAFF	TGCAGCGACACTTGGGGCCGGGGAGGCACTGAAGCTTTCTTT
TRBJ2-7	TRBV7-2	15	few	-	CASSLNGGASYEQYF	TGTGCCAGCAGCTTAAACGGTGGGGCCTCCTACGAGCAGTACTTC
TRBJ1-1	TRBV19	13	-	-	CASSEQGRTEAFF	TGTGCCAGTAGTGAACAGGGTCGCACTGAAGCTTTCTTT
TRBJ2-3	TRBV11-3	14	-	TRBD2	CASSLTSGTDTQYF	TGTGCCAGCAGCTTGACTAGCGGCACAGATACGCAGTATTTT
TRBJ2-5	TRBV9	17	-	TRBD2	CASSVGTSGGPVETQYF	TGTGCCAGCAGCGTCGGGACTAGCGGGGGGCCCGTGGAGACCCAGTACTTC
TRBJ1-6	TRBV28	15	few	-	CASSGTPSYNSPLHF	TGTGCCAGCTCGGGGACACCGTCCTATAATTCACCCCTCCACTTT
TRBJ2-5	TRBV6-5	13	few	-	CASSYSGQETQYF	TGTGCCAGCAGTTACTCGGGGCAAGAGACCCAGTACTTC
TRBJ1-1	TRBV5-7	13	-	-	CASREGKGTEAFF	TGTGCCAGCAGGGAGGGGAAGGGCACTGAAGCTTTCTTT
TRBJ1-2	TRBV30	16	few	-	CAWSELGSRGDYGYTF	TGTGCCTGGAGTGAATTAGGGTCTAGAGGGGACTATGGCTACACCTTC
TRBJ1-3	TRBV27	14	-	-	CASSFGTFGNTIYF	TGTGCCAGCAGTTTTGGGACATTTGGAAACACCATATATTTT
TRBJ2-1	TRBV5-1	15	few	-	CASSLVGVSYNEQFF	TGCGCCAGCAGCTTGGTGGGAGTCTCCTACAATGAGCAGTTCTTC
TRBJ2-5	TRBV30	13	-	TRBD2	CAWSLRLAAHEYF	TGTGCCTGGAGCCTTAGACTAGCCGCACACGAGTACTTC
TRBJ1-4	TRBV4-3	16	few	TRBD1	CASSQDRTGSTEKLFF	TGCGCCAGCAGCCAAGATCGGACAGGGTCCACAGAAAAACTGTTTTTT
TRBJ2-1	TRBV15	21	-	TRBD2	CATKLLSLLAGGPSSYNEQFF	TGTGCCACCAAATTATTATCCTTACTAGCGGGAGGCCCGAGCTCCTACAATGAGCAGTTCTTC
TRBJ2-2	TRBV2	14	few	-	CASSWTDSTGELFF	TGTGCCAGCAGTTGGACAGATTCCACCGGGGAGCTGTTTTTT
TRBJ1-2	TRBV27	11	-	-	CASSWESGYTF	TGTGCCAGCAGTTGGGAGAGCGGCTACACCTTC
TRBJ1-5	TRBV27	15	few	-	CASSPDTRRDQPQHF	TGTGCCAGCAGCCCGGACACCAGGAGGGATCAGCCCCAGCATTTT
TRBJ2-4	TRBV28	15	-	TRBD2	CASSLASGSKNIQYF	TGTGCCAGCAGTTTGGCTAGCGGCTCAAAAAACATTCAGTACTTC
TRBJ1-2	TRBV7-3	14	few	-	CASSLTAGAVGYTF	TGTGCCAGCAGCTTAACAGCAGGGGCGGTCGGCTACACCTTC
TRBJ2-1	TRBV7-3	15	few	TRBD2	CASSLAGGIPNEQFF	TGTGCCAGCAGCCTAGCGGGGGGGATCCCCAATGAGCAGTTCTTC
TRBJ2-2	TRBV11-2	15	few	TRBD2	CASSSVAGHTGELFF	TGTGCCAGCAGCTCAGTAGCGGGGCACACCGGGGAGCTGTTTTTT
TRBJ2-2	TRBV30	16	few	TRBD2	CAWSRLAGGNTGELFF	TGTGCCTGGAGTCGGCTAGCGGGAGGGAACACCGGGGAGCTGTTTTTT
TRBJ2-5	TRBV30	14	-	TRBD1	CAWNLQGARETQYF	TGTGCCTGGAATTTACAGGGGGCGCGTGAGACCCAGTACTTC
TRBJ2-1	TRBV5-1	15	few	-	CASSPLGISGNEQFF	TGCGCCAGCAGTCCACTAGGAATCTCGGGCAATGAGCAGTTCTTC
TRBJ2-5	TRBV29-1	14	-	-	CSVVTGALGETQYF	TGCAGCGTTGTAACGGGGGCGCTTGGAGAGACCCAGTACTTC
TRBJ2-3	TRBV7-2	15	few	-	CASSLVRGSTDTQYF	TGTGCCAGCAGCTTAGTAAGGGGCTCCACAGATACGCAGTATTTT
TRBJ2-7	TRBV5-1	15	-	TRBD2	CASSSLAEMTYEQYF	TGCGCCAGCAGCTCACTAGCGGAGATGACTTACGAGCAGTACTTC
TRBJ2-7	TRBV7-9	13	few	-	CASSPRATYEQYF	TGTGCCAGCAGCCCCCGGGCTACCTACGAGCAGTACTTC
TRBJ1-1	TRBV9	16	-	TRBD1	CASSVDPGQMNSEAFF	TGTGCCAGCAGCGTAGACCCGGGACAGATGAACAGTGAAGCTTTCTTT
TRBJ2-3	TRBV9	15	few	TRBD1	CASSVVTGGWDTQYF	TGTGCCAGCAGCGTAGTCACAGGGGGCTGGGATACGCAGTATTTT
TRBJ1-4	TRBV10-2	15	-	-	CASSEVWDGTEKLFF	TGCGCCAGCAGTGAGGTCTGGGACGGGACTGAAAAACTGTTTTTT
TRBJ2-3	TRBV14	14	few	-	CASSKAQSTDTQYF	TGTGCCAGCAGCAAGGCCCAAAGCACAGATACGCAGTATTTT
TRBJ1-5	TRBV18	20	few	TRBD1	CASSPVLGQGSPRSNQPQHF	TGTGCCAGCTCACCCGTTCTGGGACAGGGGAGTCCTAGGAGCAATCAGCCCCAGCATTTT
TRBJ1-2	TRBV19	15	-	TRBD1	CASSTTGGSGYGYTF	TGTGCCAGTAGTACGACAGGGGGCTCGGGCTATGGCTACACCTTC
TRBJ2-7	TRBV5-4	16	-	-	CASSLGAGLSSYEQYF	TGTGCCAGCAGCTTGGGCGCAGGCTTGAGCTCCTACGAGCAGTACTTC
TRBJ2-1	TRBV20-1	11	few	-	CSAKYPGEQFF	TGCAGTGCTAAATACCCGGGTGAGCAGTTCTTC
TRBJ1-2	TRBV4-2	17	-	-	CASSQDSISTNNYGYTF	TGTGCCAGCAGCCAAGATAGTATTTCCACTAATAACTATGGCTACACCTTC
TRBJ2-3	TRBV30	12	-	TRBD2	CAGGSGTDTQYF	TGTGCGGGGGGTAGCGGGACAGATACGCAGTATTTT
TRBJ2-7	TRBV27	15	few	TRBD2	CASSLYSGRAYEQYF	TGTGCCAGCAGTTTATATAGCGGGAGGGCCTACGAGCAGTACTTC
TRBJ1-1	TRBV5-4	11	-	-	CASSSILGAFF	TGTGCCAGCAGCTCGATACTAGGAGCTTTCTTT
TRBJ1-1	TRBV30	11	few	-	CAWRKGTEAFF	TGTGCCTGGAGGAAGGGCACTGAAGCTTTCTTT
TRBJ1-2	TRBV15	12	-	-	CATSSTGEGYTF	TGTGCCACCAGCAGTACGGGGGAAGGCTACACCTTC
TRBJ2-5	TRBV9	14	few	TRBD1	CASSVGTGEETQYF	TGTGCCAGCAGCGTAGGGACAGGGGAAGAGACCCAGTACTTC
TRBJ1-4	TRBV4-3	16	few	TRBD1	CASSQDSGGIGEKLFF	TGCGCCAGCAGCCAAGACTCAGGGGGCATAGGTGAAAAACTGTTTTTT
TRBJ2-7	TRBV5-1	16	few	-	CASSRLPGRGTPEQYF	TGCGCCAGCAGCCGTCTACCGGGACGGGGGACGCCCGAGCAGTACTTC
TRBJ2-3	TRBV5-1	14	few	-	CASSAGVLTDTQYF	TGCGCCAGCAGCGCTGGGGTTCTTACAGATACGCAGTATTTT
TRBJ2-5	TRBV19	16	few	TRBD1	CASSTPGQGGGETQYF	TGTGCCAGTAGTACTCCGGGACAGGGAGGTGGTGAGACCCAGTACTTC
TRBJ2-1	TRBV9	14	-	TRBD2	CASRREGSYNEQFF	TGTGCCAGCAGGCGGGAGGGCTCCTACAATGAGCAGTTCTTC
TRBJ1-1	TRBV23-1	13	-	-	CASSQSGDGYAFF	TGCGCCAGCAGTCAATCGGGGGATGGGTACGCTTTCTTT
TRBJ1-4	TRBV2	15	-	-	CASSEALGANEKLFF	TGTGCCAGCAGTGAAGCGCTAGGAGCTAATGAAAAACTGTTTTTT